This T cell receptor (beta chain) was profiled in a study of blood T cell repertoires in COVID-19. The data were produced by immunoSEQ multiplex PCR, yet TCRdb's version contains in-frame clones alone and is incomplete. Of around 300,000 clones in the sample, roughly 90% are singletons; the top ten hold around 4.4%. Germline V gives CDR1 ENHRY, CDR2 SYGVKD. V dropped 10 bases and J dropped 6 bases, with 13 bases sitting between them. The CDR3 has 12 residues. Source material: PBMCs or T cells enriched from blood (not recorded which). The receptor comes from a woman between 18 and 29 years old with acute COVID-19. This sequence joins TRBV10-3 and TRBJ1-5; TRBD1 might be the D (5 bases). This CDR3 is CANQGDGQPQHF. The CDR3 coding sequence is TGTGCCAACCAGGGTGATGGTCAGCCCCAGCATTTT.